Sequencing of this T cell receptor beta chain was carried out in a study of blood T cell repertoires in COVID-19. At the level of the study: Sources were T cells, B-cell-depleted T cells, or PBMCs; the material itself was cDNA or gDNA.

How the authors handled the data: How many nucleated cells were present was estimated from reference gene primer amplification. Only in-frame clones appear in the TCRdb table, and some are missing; sequencing was by immunoSEQ multiplex PCR. D and trimming come from the DNA, and the V and J calls and clone size come from that table. The table lists fewer than 70,000 clones, approximately 86% of them singletons. Germline V lookup: CDR1 MGHDK, CDR2 SYGVNS. The V gene end was trimmed by 4 bases and the J gene end by 2 bases; junction bases not matched to a gene: 7. This CDR3 contains 15 residues. This receptor was obtained from a woman in her 70s with active COVID-19. Sequencing used peripheral blood. V is TRBV25-1 and J is TRBJ1-2; TRBD1 aligns across 7 bases. The CDR3 DNA is TGTGCCAGCAGTGGAAGGACAGGTTGGAACTATGGCTACACCTTC. This encodes CASSGRTGWNYGYTF.